This entry concerns a single T cell receptor beta chain. This entry comes from a study of CD8 T cells in Susac syndrome. Germline V gene lookup returns CDR1 SNHLY and CDR2 FYNNEI. With 2 bases removed from V and 7 bases from J, the gap between germline ends came to 12 bases. The CDR3 runs to 14 residues. Reverse transcription of about 0.45 to 1 ug RNA was performed with random hexamers. With immunoSEQ multiplex PCR, TCR beta CDR3 was amplified across 54 Vbeta and 13 Jbeta. Each CDR3 protein gets one entry after TCRdb re-called the immunoSEQ multiplex PCR reads with MiXCR. The table records some 150,000 distinct CDR3 sequences, 85% to 95% of them present only once.

The V and J genes are TRBV2 and TRBJ1-5; D possibly corresponds to TRBD1 (5 bases). The sample consisted of CD4+ T cells from PBMCs. This sequence was found in a human donor with Susac syndrome. CDR3 region: CASSESRVEQPQHF. The CDR3 nucleotides are TGTGCCAGCAGTGAATCCAGGGTAGAACAGCCCCAGCATTTT.